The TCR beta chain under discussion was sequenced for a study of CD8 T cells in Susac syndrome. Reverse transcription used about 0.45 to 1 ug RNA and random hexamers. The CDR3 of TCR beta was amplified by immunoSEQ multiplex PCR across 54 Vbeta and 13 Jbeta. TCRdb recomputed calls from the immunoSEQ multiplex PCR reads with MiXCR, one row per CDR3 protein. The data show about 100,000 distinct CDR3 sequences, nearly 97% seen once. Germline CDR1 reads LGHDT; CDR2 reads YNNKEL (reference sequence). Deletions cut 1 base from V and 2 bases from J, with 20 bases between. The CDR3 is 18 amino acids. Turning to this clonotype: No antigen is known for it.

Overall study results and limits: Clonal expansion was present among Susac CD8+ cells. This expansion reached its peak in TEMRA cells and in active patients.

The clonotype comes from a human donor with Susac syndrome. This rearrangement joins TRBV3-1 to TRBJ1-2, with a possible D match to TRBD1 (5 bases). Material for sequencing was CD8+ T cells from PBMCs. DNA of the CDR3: TGTGCCAGCAGCCAAGTCAGCAATGCCGGGGCCGACAACTATGGCTACACCTTC. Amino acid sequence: CASSQVSNAGADNYGYTF.